This is a list of T cell receptor beta chains from one sample in a study of PD-1 blockade in classical Hodgkin lymphoma. Sequencing used immunoSEQ multiplex PCR; TCRdb keeps in-frame clones, though not all of them. In the table there are approximately 79,000 clones, about 90% of which are singletons. The sample here was peripheral blood mononuclear cells (PBMCs), taken before the second cycle of nivolumab. Every receptor here comes from a human donor with classical Hodgkin lymphoma. Both conserved end residues are part of each CDR3.

v_gene | CDR3aa
TRBV7-9 | CASSPASTGRHPEAFF
TRBV7-7 | CASSQTGGTGELFF
TRBV7-2 | CASSKLGAGARYEQYF
TRBV5-1 | CASSAPSGGISYEQYF
TRBV6-5 | CASRGQTEGGQPQHF
TRBV5-1 | CASIRDPGTPNYGYTF
TRBV29-1 | CSVGISPPAYEQYF
TRBV28 | CASHPQGEALTDTQYF
TRBV7-2 | CASSLGGTGELFF
TRBV5-4 | CASSPLDRGHGYTF
TRBV7-9 | CASSLGTGADF
TRBV7-8 | CASSLTGVSYEQYF
TRBV2 | CASRRTEQETQYF
TRBV7-3 | CASSVGRNYGYTF
TRBV4-1 | CASSRHWGQETQYF
TRBV4-1 | CASSQGRTPYEQYF
TRBV6-5 | CASSYRTGVIETQYF
TRBV27 | CASSLVRWPSGRNLYNEQFF
TRBV10-3 | CASQTAADSYEQYF
TRBV7-8 | CASSLVRTSGRANEQFF
TRBV6-1 | CASSEGGLAGWYQETQYF
TRBV9 | CASSARAGVVSGANVLTF
TRBV5-4 | CASMGGLAGTGELFF
TRBV5-6 | CASSLWLRGGSNEQFF
TRBV15 | CATSRVRGDGLGGSTWGQYF
TRBV7-9 | CASSLPELVSPLHF
TRBV6-5 | CASSYGTGEQFF
TRBV28 | CASSFGQGSREQYF
TRBV5-4 | CASSPSTGIRIGEAFF